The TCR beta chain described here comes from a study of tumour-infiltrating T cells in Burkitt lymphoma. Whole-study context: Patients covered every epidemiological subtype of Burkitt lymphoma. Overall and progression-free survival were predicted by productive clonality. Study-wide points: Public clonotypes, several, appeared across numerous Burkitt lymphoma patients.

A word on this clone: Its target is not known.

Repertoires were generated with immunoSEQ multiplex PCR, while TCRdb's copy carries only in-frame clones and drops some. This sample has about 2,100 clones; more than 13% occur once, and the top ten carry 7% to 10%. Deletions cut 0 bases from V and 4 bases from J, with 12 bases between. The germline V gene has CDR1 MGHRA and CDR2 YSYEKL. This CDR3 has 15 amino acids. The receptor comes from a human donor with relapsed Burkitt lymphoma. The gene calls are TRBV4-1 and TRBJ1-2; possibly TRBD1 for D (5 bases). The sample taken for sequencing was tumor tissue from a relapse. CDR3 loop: CASSQDPGGSYGYTF. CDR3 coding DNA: TGCGCCAGCAGCCAAGATCCTGGGGGGAGCTATGGCTACACCTTC.